This T cell receptor (beta chain) was recorded in a study of CD8 T cells in Susac syndrome. The length of the CDR3 is 14 residues. Unmatched junction bases numbered 10, after V lost 5 bases and J lost 5 bases. The germline V gene has CDR1 DFQATT and CDR2 SNEGSKA (reference sequence). An amount of RNA that ranged from roughly 0.45 to 1 ug was reverse transcribed with random hexamers. TCRdb re-called the immunoSEQ multiplex PCR reads with MiXCR, one entry per CDR3 protein. The table has roughly 190,000 distinct CDR3 sequences, approximately 93% seen once. This clonotype appeared a single time. The sequenced sample was CD4+ T cells from PBMCs. The source is a human donor in good health. The rearrangement joins TRBV20-1 to TRBJ2-5; 8 bases map to TRBD2. The CDR3 region has the DNA TGCAGTGCTCCGGGTAGCGGGGTCTCGGAGACCCAGTACTTC. Protein product: CSAPGSGVSETQYF.